This T cell receptor beta chain was identified in a study of T cell repertoires in cytomegalovirus infection. At the level of the study: Both CMV infection and a matching HLA type were indicated by public TCR beta signatures.

V lost 0 bases to trimming and J lost 0 bases, with 3 bases between them. The CDR3 has 12 amino acids. Germline CDR1 and CDR2: DFQATT and SNEGSKA (reference sequence). As concerns this clonotype: Its antigen remains unknown.

TCRdb independently ran MiXCR on the reads; one entry per CDR3 protein. Of about 83,000 distinct CDR3 sequences in the sample, 20% to 30% were seen once. The rearrangement joins TRBV20-1 to TRBJ2-7; no clear D gene. The sample here was CD8+ T cells from cultured PBMCs, taken from culture after CMV antigen stimulation. The sequence was obtained from a human donor in good health (CMV status not recorded). Some clones in this sample may be carry-over from other donors' samples. Here the CDR3 reads CSAREGSYEQYF. The CDR3 nucleotides read TGCAGTGCTAGAGAGGGCTCCTACGAGCAGTACTTC.